This TCR beta chain derives from a study of tumor-infiltrating lymphocytes in primary liver carcinoma. For each extraction, RNA and DNA were obtained together from approximately 20-30 mg of unsorted bulk tissue. TCR beta cDNA was prepared out of 500 ng total RNA by means of a constant-region primer. Amplification in three nested multiplex PCR rounds with slightly modified ARM-PCR gave rise to TCR beta libraries. TRBV1-TRBV30 forward and Cbeta reverse primers drove the first two approximately 10-cycle rounds. TCRdb re-analysed the multiplex PCR reads in MiXCR, keeping a single row per CDR3 protein. Among around 80,000 distinct CDR3 sequences listed, 72% were seen once. Of note for this clonotype: A junction end diverges from the germline sequence, so it may reflect a read error.

The length of the CDR3 is 12 residues. Germline V lookup: CDR1 SQVTM, CDR2 ANQGSEA. V gene TRBV29-1 combines with J gene TRBJ1-2, with D perhaps matching TRBD1 (6 bases). The clonotype originates from a man in his forties with primary liver carcinoma and hepatitis B virus infection. The sequenced sample consisted of liver tumor tissue from sampling region 1. Subset meaning: tumor region T1, superior pole. The CDR3: CSVARTVYGCTF. The CDR3 nucleotides read TGCAGCGTTGCCCGGACAGTATATGGCTGCACCTTC.